This TCR beta chain was captured by sequencing in a study of control samples from healthy donors and cancer patients. From germline, CDR1 is SEHNR and CDR2 FQNEAQ (reference sequence). CDR3 length equals 14 residues. Deletions cut 1 base from V and 4 bases from J, with 7 bases between. Assay: immunoSEQ multiplex PCR; the TCRdb copy retains only in-frame clones and omits some. The sample has about 69,000 clones, 84% seen once; the top ten hold 2.9%. This clone came up once. This clonotype originated in a woman aged 45-65 years with lung cancer. The sample taken for sequencing was PBMCs. V gene TRBV7-9 combines with J gene TRBJ1-4; no reliable D call. The CDR3 DNA follows: TGTGCCAGCAGCTTAGGAGAAAATAATGAAAAACTGTTTTTT. Amino acids: CASSLGENNEKLFF.